The clone carrying this TCR beta chain showed up just once. Its cognate antigen is unknown. Time point specified: cycle 4 day 1 (C4D1), after 6 weeks of nivolumab. Brentuximab vedotin exposure varied, and every patient relapsed after autologous stem cell transplantation. The sample belongs to a study of PD-1 blockade in classical Hodgkin lymphoma. As for the study in general: Patients received nivolumab 3 mg/kg intravenously every 2 weeks.

The germline V gene has CDR1 SGDLS and CDR2 YYNGEE. This CDR3 is built from 12 residues. The V and J ends lost 2 bases and 5 bases respectively, with 4 bases between them. Study-wide findings and caveats: The authors have not defined what causes the repertoire differences, possibly disease activity or prior therapy. The baseline diversity of complete responders showed similarity to that of newly diagnosed patients.

This table comes from immunoSEQ multiplex PCR, and its TCRdb copy is limited to in-frame clones, with some not included. The sample has nearly 50,000 clones, around 74% seen once. Sequences were derived from peripheral blood mononuclear cells (PBMCs), sampled before the fourth cycle of nivolumab. This TCR was recovered from a human donor with classical Hodgkin lymphoma. The genes are TRBV9 and TRBJ2-2; D remains ambiguous. The CDR3 loop is CASSVSTGELFF. DNA for the CDR3: TGTGCCAGCAGCGTGTCAACCGGGGAGCTGTTTTTT.